The next 30 T cell receptor beta chains were all read from a single sample in a study of control samples from healthy donors and cancer patients. Clones were sequenced by immunoSEQ multiplex PCR, and TCRdb holds only the in-frame ones, with some missing. The table has roughly 100,000 clones, around nine tenths seen once. Sequenced material: blood. The receptors were sampled from a human donor in good health. The donor label of this sample is uncertain.

The chain combines TRBV3-1 (or the pseudogene TRBV3-2) with TRBJ1-3, with D tentatively TRBD1 (5 bases). This CDR3 has 17 residues. Trimming cost V 0 bases and J 1 base, with 13 bases left between them. Germline values: CDR1 LGHDT, CDR2 YNNKEL (reference sequence). CDR3 region: CASSQDRGEASGNTIYF. CDR3 in DNA: TGTGCCAGCAGCCAAGACCGGGGCGAAGCTTCTGGAAACACCATATATTTT.

The chain combines TRBV7-8 with TRBJ2-3; D is ambiguous. The CDR3 has 15 amino acids. V dropped 1 base and J dropped 0 bases, with 8 bases sitting between them. Germline values: CDR1 SGHVS, CDR2 FQNEAQ. The CDR3 is CASSLGRMSTDTQYF. The CDR3 nucleotides read TGTGCCAGCAGCTTAGGCAGGATGAGCACAGATACGCAGTATTTT.

The genes are TRBV6-5 and TRBJ2-3; D is ambiguous. The V gene's germline CDR1 is MNHEY and CDR2 SVGAGI. V gave up 5 bases and J gave up 4 bases, with 16 bases separating them. There are 15 residues in the CDR3. Here the CDR3 reads CASSPLIKGADTQYF. Here the CDR3 DNA reads TGTGCCAGCAGTCCACTTATAAAAGGCGCAGATACGCAGTATTTT.

This chain uses TRBV28 with TRBJ1-6; D gene uncertain. Trimming shortened V by 6 bases and J by 1 base, and 16 bases separated the two germline ends. The germline CDR1 and CDR2 sequences are MDHEN and SYDVKM. CDR3 length: 17 residues. This chain's CDR3 is CASSPLEGRSYNSPLHF. The CDR3 DNA sequence: TGTGCCAGCAGCCCTTTGGAGGGTAGATCCTATAATTCACCCCTCCACTTT.

The chain combines TRBV7-8 with TRBJ2-7, with D hard to call. This CDR3 spans 12 amino acids. Trimming shortened V by 4 bases and J by 2 bases, and 6 bases separated the two germline ends. Germline CDR1 is SGHVS and CDR2 is FQNEAQ. The CDR3: CASSSGPYEQYF. DNA for the CDR3: TGTGCCAGCAGCTCCGGTCCCTACGAGCAGTACTTC.

The CDR3 region is CASSPPGGGQETQYF. In nucleotides, the CDR3 is TGTGCCAGCAGTCCCCCGGGAGGGGGGCAAGAGACCCAGTACTTC. The chain has TRBV6-6 and TRBJ2-5; TRBD2 aligns across 8 bases. The junction had 7 bases not matched to a gene; V was cut back by 5 bases and J by 2 bases. Germline values: CDR1 MNHNY, CDR2 SVGAGI (reference sequence). CDR3 length: 15 amino acids.

This clone came up once. The chain links TRBV3-1 (or the pseudogene TRBV3-2) to TRBJ2-3; a possible D gene is TRBD2 (6 bases). The V gene's germline CDR1 is LGHDT and CDR2 YNNKEL (reference sequence). This CDR3 contains 13 residues. V was clipped by 1 base and J by 6 bases, with 8 bases between them. For the CDR3, the DNA is TGTGCCAGCAGCCAAGGGGGGGAGGATACGCAGTATTTT. Translation: CASSQGGEDTQYF.

The genes are TRBV28 and TRBJ1-6; perhaps TRBD1 as D (6 bases). The CDR3 has 17 residues. From germline, CDR1 is MDHEN and CDR2 SYDVKM. V lost 2 bases to trimming and J lost 10 bases, with 21 bases between them. CDR3 in DNA: TGTGCCAGCAGTTTACCCCGCGCCGGGACATCAGACTCACCCCTCCACTTT. Amino acid sequence: CASSLPRAGTSDSPLHF.

Concerning this clone itself: Other DNA sequences within the sample encode an identical CDR3. The chain carries TRBV6-5 and TRBJ2-2, with D tentatively TRBD2 (5 bases). Germline V lookup: CDR1 MNHEY, CDR2 SVGAGI. The CDR3 is 14 residues long. Trimming cost V 2 bases and J 5 bases, with 9 bases left between them. This CDR3 is CASSYPTGTGELFF. DNA of the CDR3: TGTGCCAGCAGTTACCCGACGGGGACCGGGGAGCTGTTTTTT.

V is TRBV7-9 and J is TRBJ1-5, with a possible D match to TRBD1 (6 bases). Germline V lookup: CDR1 SEHNR, CDR2 FQNEAQ (reference sequence). There are 16 residues in the CDR3. V lost 3 bases and J lost 5, with 17 bases in between. DNA of the CDR3: TGTGCCAGCAGCTTCGGACAGTCCCGGAGTGATCAGCCCCAGCATTTT. Protein: CASSFGQSRSDQPQHF. Complete variable domain (other parts from reference TRBV7-9 and TRBJ1-5): DTGVSQNPRHKITKRGQNVTFRCDPISEHNRLYWYRQTLGQGPEFLTYFQNEAQLEKSRLLSDRFSAERPKGSFSTLEIQRTEQGDSAMYLCASSFGQSRSDQPQHFGDGTRLSIL.

V usage is TRBV2 and J usage is TRBJ2-7, with D possibly TRBD2 on 6 matching bases. Between the trimmed V and J ends, which lost 6 bases and 5 bases, there was a span of 14 bases. Germline CDR1 and CDR2: SNHLY and FYNNEI. There are 13 residues in the CDR3. CDR3 sequence: CASSKAGLDEQYV. CDR3 nucleotide sequence: TGTGCCAGCAGCAAGGCGGGGTTGGACGAGCAGTACGTC.

As DNA, the CDR3 is TGTGCCAGCAGTGACAATGTAAAACGTTCAGATACGCAGTATTTT. Translation gives CASSDNVKRSDTQYF. The chain joins TRBV6-4 to TRBJ2-3; no definite D call. Trimming removed 2 bases from V and 4 bases from J, with 13 bases in between. Germline CDR1 reads MRHNA; CDR2 reads SNTAGT. The CDR3 is made up of 15 amino acids.

The rearrangement joins TRBV10-3 to TRBJ2-3, with 13 nucleotides matching TRBD2. Trimming took 7 bases from V and 5 from J; bases not matched to a gene: 15. Germline V gives CDR1 ENHRY, CDR2 SYGVKD. CDR3 length: 18 residues. The CDR3 DNA is TGTGCCATCACCAGATCTATAACTAGCGGGGGGGCCAAAGATACGCAGTATTTT. Translation: CAITRSITSGGAKDTQYF.

CDR3 in DNA: TGTGCCAGTGCCGGGGGCGAGGAGGCCGGGGAGCTGTTTTTT. This translates into CASAGGEEAGELFF. The genes are TRBV6-5 and TRBJ2-2; D may match TRBD1 or TRBD2 (6 bases each). Germline V gives CDR1 MNHEY, CDR2 SVGAGI. CDR3 length: 14 amino acids. The V end lost 9 bases, the J end lost 6 bases, and 17 bases lay between the germline ends.

This clone was seen only once. The chain joins TRBV3-1 (or the pseudogene TRBV3-2) to TRBJ2-5; D call uncertain. Germline V gene lookup returns CDR1 LGHDT and CDR2 YNNKEL (reference sequence). V lost 1 base, J lost 4 bases, and 13 bases lay in between. The CDR3 contains 15 residues. The CDR3 here is CASSQVSWVVETQYF. The CDR3 bases are TGTGCCAGCAGCCAAGTCAGTTGGGTGGTAGAGACCCAGTACTTC.

V is TRBV6-6 and J is TRBJ1-1, with D perhaps TRBD1 (5 bases). There are 16 residues in the CDR3. Germline CDR1 MNHNY, CDR2 SVGAGI (reference sequence). Trimming took 10 bases from V and 3 from J, leaving 24 bases between them. CDR3 sequence: CATLGGFGDGDTEAFF. For the CDR3, the DNA is TGTGCCACACTTGGGGGGTTCGGAGACGGGGACACTGAAGCTTTCTTT.

The gene calls are TRBV3-1 (or the pseudogene TRBV3-2) and TRBJ2-3; no clear D. The germline gives CDR1 LGHDT, CDR2 YNNKEL (reference sequence). The CDR3 has 12 amino acids. Trimming took 5 bases from V and 0 from J, leaving 3 bases between them. The DNA of the CDR3 is TGTGCCAGCAGCTCAAGCACAGATACGCAGTATTTT. This gives the protein CASSSSTDTQYF.

This clone was counted ten times or more. J is TRBJ1-5 and V is TRBV12-5; a weak D match, TRBD1 (5 bases). This CDR3 has 13 residues. The germline V gene encodes CDR1 LGHNT and CDR2 FRNRAP. Trimming pared 6 bases from V and 4 bases from J, leaving 10 bases between. CDR3 region: CASGSGGNQPQHF. In nucleotides, the CDR3 is TGTGCTAGTGGATCCGGGGGGAATCAGCCCCAGCATTTT.

This clone showed up just once. The chain recombines TRBV10-1 with TRBJ1-6; unclear D gene. Per the germline V gene, CDR1 is WNHNN and CDR2 is SYGVQD (reference sequence). CDR3 length: 14 amino acids. The germline V and J ends were trimmed by 0 bases and 10 bases, with 10 bases remaining between them. CDR3 protein: CASSESRARSPLHF. For the CDR3, the DNA is TGCGCCAGCAGTGAGTCGAGGGCCCGGTCACCCCTCCACTTT.

This chain connects TRBV6-4 to TRBJ2-4; 7 positions agree with TRBD2. Germline V gene data show CDR1 as MRHNA and CDR2 as SNTAGT. Losses at the gene ends were 5 bases for V and 9 bases for J; bases not matched to a gene: 7. The length of the CDR3 is 13 residues. This chain's CDR3 is CASSSDTGGIQYF. DNA of the CDR3: TGTGCCAGCAGTTCAGACACGGGAGGCATTCAGTACTTC.

The chain carries TRBV6-1 and TRBJ1-1; weak D call: TRBD1 (6 bases). The CDR3 length is 15 residues. The germline V gene has CDR1 MNHNS and CDR2 SASEGT. Trimming left V 2 bases short and J 1 base short, with 11 bases between. The CDR3 DNA is TGTGCCAGCAGTGAACAGGGGTGGTGGAACACTGAAGCTTTCTTT. Protein: CASSEQGWWNTEAFF.

The CDR3 loop is CASSLLVLGQVNYEQYV. CDR3 nucleotide sequence: TGTGCCAGCAGCTTATTGGTGCTGGGACAGGTGAACTACGAGCAGTACGTC. The chain links TRBV7-9 to TRBJ2-7; 8 bases agree with TRBD1. Unmatched junction bases numbered 12, after V lost 2 bases and J lost 3 bases. In germline, CDR1 is SEHNR, CDR2 FQNEAQ (reference sequence). This CDR3 has 17 amino acids.

V and J are TRBV18 and TRBJ2-3; D call uncertain. CDR1 and CDR2 from the germline V gene are KGHSH and LQKENI. There are 14 residues in the CDR3. Trimming removed 2 bases from V and 4 bases from J, with 10 bases in between. The CDR3 region is CASSPSMSADTQYF. The CDR3 DNA reads TGTGCCAGCTCACCATCAATGTCCGCAGATACGCAGTATTTT. The full variable domain, with the rest looked up from reference TRBV18 and TRBJ2-3, is NAGVMQNPRHLVRRRGQEARLRCSPMKGHSHVYWYRQLPEEGLKFMVYLQKENIIDESGMPKERFSAEFPKEGPSILRIQQVVRGDSAAYFCASSPSMSADTQYFGPGTRLTVL.

The chain employs TRBV19 and TRBJ1-5, with a weak D call TRBD1 (6 bases). Trimming removed 6 bases at V and 6 bases at J, with 21 bases between. The CDR3 has 16 amino acids. The germline V gene has CDR1 LNHDA and CDR2 SQIVND (reference sequence). CDR3 loop: CASRGGVIFSGQPQHF. CDR3 DNA: TGTGCCAGTAGAGGGGGGGTGATTTTCTCTGGTCAGCCCCAGCATTTT. The entire variable domain, with the rest obtained from reference TRBV19 and TRBJ1-5, is as follows: DGGITQSPKYLFRKEGQNVTLSCEQNLNHDAMYWYRQDPGQGLRLIYYSQIVNDFQKGDIAEGYSVSREKKESFPLTVTSAQKNPTAFYLCASRGGVIFSGQPQHFGDGTRLSIL.

V usage is TRBV19 and J usage is TRBJ1-5; 12 positions agree with TRBD1. Per the germline V gene, CDR1 is LNHDA and CDR2 is SQIVND (reference sequence). V was pared by 4 bases and J by 4 bases, with 14 bases of the junction left unmatched. The CDR3 extends over 19 amino acids. The CDR3 DNA reads as TGTGCCAGTAGTACTCGAGGGACAGGGGGCGAGGGTAGGAATCAGCCCCAGCATTTT. Translated: CASSTRGTGGEGRNQPQHF.

J is TRBJ2-3 and V is TRBV27, with D possibly matching TRBD1 (6 bases). V lost 10 bases to trimming and J lost 2 bases, with 16 bases between them. This CDR3 is built from 14 residues. The germline CDR1 and CDR2 sequences are MNHEY and SMNVEV (reference sequence). The CDR3 DNA follows: TGTGCCACCAAGCCGGGACATATCACAGATACGCAGTATTTT. Residues: CATKPGHITDTQYF.

This clone has just one count. V gene TRBV6-1 combines with J gene TRBJ2-1, with 9 positions matching TRBD1. V was pared by 3 bases and J by 3 bases, with 3 bases of the junction left unmatched. The germline V gene encodes CDR1 MNHNS and CDR2 SASEGT. The CDR3 contains 15 residues. The CDR3 DNA is TGTGCCAGCAGTGATAGGGGACAGGGCTACAATGAGCAGTTCTTC. Amino acids: CASSDRGQGYNEQFF.

This rearrangement joins TRBV5-8 to TRBJ2-2; 8 bases line up with TRBD1. Trimming removed 4 bases from V and 4 bases from J; junction bases left unmatched: 6. The CDR3 is 15 amino acids. In germline, CDR1 is SGHTS, CDR2 YDEGEE. CDR3 DNA sequence: TGTGCCAGCAGCCCCAACAGGGGGGCCACCGGGGAGCTGTTTTTT. Its translation is CASSPNRGATGELFF. The full variable domain, rest sourced from reference TRBV5-8 and TRBJ2-2, is EAGVTQSPTHLIKTRGQQATLRCSPISGHTSVYWYQQALGLGLQFLLWYDEGEERNRGNFPPRFSGRQFPNYSSELNVNALELEDSALYLCASSPNRGATGELFFGEGSRLTVL.

The chain links TRBV21-1 to TRBJ1-4. TRBV21-1 is tagged as a pseudogene. The CDR3 is 15 residues long. CDR3 sequence: CASSPPTGREEKLFF. The CDR3 DNA is TGTGCCAGCAGCCCCCCGACAGGGAGGGAAGAAAAACTGTTTTTT.

The chain links TRBV5-1 to TRBJ1-1; 7 bases agree with TRBD1. Germline trimming cut 2 bases from V and 1 base from J; bases unmatched to any gene: 2. Germline loops: CDR1 SGHRS, CDR2 YFSETQ. The CDR3 is 14 amino acids. CDR3: CASSFRGTNTEAFF. The DNA of the CDR3 is TGCGCCAGCAGCTTCAGGGGGACGAACACTGAAGCTTTCTTT.